This T cell receptor beta chain emerged from a study of T cells in Graves' hyperthyroidism and ophthalmopathy. Broader study findings: A 13 V-J signature model discriminated ophthalmopathy versus stable hyperthyroidism.

This CDR3 has 11 residues. Trimming removed 7 bases from V and 6 bases from J, with 9 bases in between. Clinical symptoms, serum thyroxine, TRAb, thyroid ultrasound and orbital computed tomography established diagnosis. Each 10 ml fresh peripheral blood draw supplied the PBMCs. The source material, RNA transcripts, was used to amplify TCR beta CDR3 regions. The primer set for the first-round RT-PCR of the TCR CDR3 was HTBI. MiXCR, run by TCRdb on the multiplex PCR reads, gives a single entry per CDR3 protein. The table includes around 610,000 distinct CDR3 sequences, over 12% detected once. As regards this clonotype: Its antigen is undetermined.

This clonotype originated in a woman between 35 and 50 years old with Graves' ophthalmopathy. What was sequenced was blood. The chain combines TRBV12-3 or TRBV12-4 with TRBJ1-1; the D gene is possibly TRBD1 (5 bases). CDR3 in DNA: TGTGCCAGCAACAGGCGGGCTGAAGCTTTCTTT. Protein product: CASNRRAEAFF.